Shown below are 16 T cell receptor beta chains from a single sample sequenced in a study of T-cell memory formation after mild COVID-19. TCRdb re-called the 5' RACE reads with MiXCR, one entry per CDR3 protein. The data contain about 110,000 distinct CDR3 sequences, 18% of them singletons. Sequenced: PBMCs or a T cell subset sorted from them (not recorded which). The origin of the receptors is a man aged 18 to 30 who had mild COVID-19 (a few samples of this study predate the infection). Cell type and time point are not known.

The chain is built from TRBV7-9 and TRBJ2-1, with D possibly matching TRBD1 (5 bases). The V gene lost 4 bases and the J gene lost 7 bases, with 17 bases spanning the gap. Germline CDR1 and CDR2: SEHNR and FQNEAQ (reference sequence). The CDR3 consists of 15 residues. This CDR3 is CASSSRWEGVNEQFF. The CDR3 DNA reads TGTGCCAGCAGCTCTCGATGGGAAGGGGTGAATGAGCAGTTCTTC.

The sample holds a few counts of this clonotype. The chain links TRBV7-9 to TRBJ1-1; possibly TRBD1 for D (5 bases). V was clipped by 5 bases and J by 1 base, with 11 bases between them. This CDR3 region has 14 residues. Germline CDR1 reads SEHNR; CDR2 reads FQNEAQ (reference sequence). This CDR3 is CASSAHDRNTEAFF. The CDR3, as DNA: TGTGCCAGCAGCGCACACGACAGGAACACTGAAGCTTTCTTT.

V is TRBV24-1 and J is TRBJ2-5; D may be TRBD1 or TRBD2 (6 bases each). The CDR3 is 14 residues long. Trimming pared 4 bases from V and 2 bases from J, leaving 10 bases between. Germline CDR1 KGHDR, CDR2 SFDVKD. The CDR3 DNA follows: TGTGCCACCAGTGACGGCGGGACACAAGAGACCCAGTACTTC. Translating it yields CATSDGGTQETQYF.

This clonotype has more than one count but fewer than ten. The chain is built from TRBV6-2 or TRBV6-3 and TRBJ1-1; D might be TRBD1 (6 bases). This CDR3 spans 13 amino acids. Trimming cost V 7 bases and J 5 bases, with 14 bases left between them. The germline gives CDR1 MNHEY, CDR2 SVGEGT. The CDR3 coding sequence is TGTGCCAGCACCCGAGGGGGATGGACTGAAGCTTTCTTT. Encoded protein: CASTRGGWTEAFF.

The chain uses TRBV10-2 and TRBJ2-5; a possible D gene is TRBD2 (6 bases). Germline CDR1 WSHSY, CDR2 SAAADI. CDR3 size: 15 residues. V lost 7 bases and J lost 1, with 16 bases in between. CDR3 protein: CASTGFGTGQETQYF. Written as DNA, the CDR3 is TGCGCCAGCACAGGATTTGGGACTGGCCAAGAGACCCAGTACTTC.

The sample holds a few counts of this clonotype. The V and J genes are TRBV5-1 and TRBJ1-1; D might be TRBD1 (5 bases). V lost 3 bases, J lost 3 bases, and 9 bases lay in between. Germline CDR1 SGHRS, CDR2 YFSETQ. CDR3 length equals 13 residues. The CDR3 nucleotides read TGCGCCAGCAGCTCGGGACCGCACACTGAAGCTTTCTTT. Protein: CASSSGPHTEAFF.

For the CDR3, the DNA is TGTGCCAGCAGTTCGACCGGGACAGGGTTTTATGAGCAGTTCTTC. This encodes CASSSTGTGFYEQFF. The genes are TRBV28 and TRBJ2-1, with TRBD1 identical over 9 bases. The trim removed 4 bases at V and 8 bases at J, leaving 9 bases unmatched. The CDR3 runs 15 residues. The germline V gene encodes CDR1 MDHEN and CDR2 SYDVKM. Full variable domain (missing parts from reference TRBV28 and TRBJ2-1): DVKVTQSSRYLVKRTGEKVFLECVQDMDHENMFWYRQDPGLGLRLIYFSYDVKMKEKGDIPEGYSVSREKKERFSLILESASTNQTSMYLCASSSTGTGFYEQFFGPGTRLTVL.

The chain links TRBV9 to TRBJ2-1, with 9 bases matching TRBD2. Germline V lookup: CDR1 SGDLS, CDR2 YYNGEE. The CDR3 is 15 amino acids. V lost 1 base to trimming and J lost 6 bases; unmatched junction nucleotides: 5. The CDR3 loop is CASSVTAGGFNEQFF. DNA of the CDR3: TGTGCCAGCAGCGTAACGGCGGGGGGGTTCAATGAGCAGTTCTTC.

V usage is TRBV6-2 or TRBV6-3 and J usage is TRBJ2-3; TRBD2 might be the D (6 bases). The CDR3 contains 14 residues. Germline CDR1 MNHEY, CDR2 SVGEGT. V was cut by 7 bases and J by 2 bases, with 13 bases left in between. CDR3 in amino acids: CASKEGINTDTQYF. CDR3 DNA: TGTGCCAGCAAGGAGGGAATAAACACAGATACGCAGTATTTT.

This chain connects TRBV11-2 to TRBJ1-1, with D perhaps matching TRBD1 (6 bases). The germline V gene encodes CDR1 SGHAT and CDR2 FQNNGV. The CDR3 runs to 12 residues. V was pared by 2 bases and J by 8 bases, with 9 bases between. Here the CDR3 DNA reads TGTGCCAGCAGCTTACATCAGGGGGAAGCTTTCTTT. This codes for CASSLHQGEAFF.

This clonotype turned up a few times. The V gene is TRBV20-1, the J gene TRBJ2-5, with 10 bases that match TRBD2. CDR1 is DFQATT, CDR2 SNEGSKA, per germline (reference sequence). Trimming took 5 bases from V and 5 from J; bases not matched to a gene: 11. The CDR3 contains 15 residues. The CDR3: CSARTSGQLWETQYF. CDR3 nucleotides: TGCAGTGCTCGGACTAGCGGCCAATTGTGGGAGACCCAGTACTTC.

Points on this clonotype: Its ends do not fully match the called genes, so a read error is possible. The chain carries TRBV27 and TRBJ1-6, with 7 bases matching TRBD1. CDR1 is MNHEY, CDR2 SMNVEV, per germline (reference sequence). This CDR3 is built from 14 residues. The CDR3 spells CASSVSGGNSPLHF. CDR3 bases: TGTGCCAGCAGTGTATCAGGGGGTAATTCACCCCTCCACTTT.

This chain uses TRBV29-1 with TRBJ2-2, with 7 bases matching TRBD1. Germline assignment: CDR1 SQVTM and CDR2 ANQGSEA. The J segment lost 6 bases and the V segment lost 3 bases, leaving 4 bases of the junction unmatched. This CDR3 contains 13 residues. In nucleotides, the CDR3 is TGCAGCGTTGACTCAGGGGGTCCCGGGGAGCTGTTTTTT. Translated, it gives CSVDSGGPGELFF.

This clonotype has more than one count but fewer than ten. This chain links TRBV5-1 with TRBJ2-7; a possible D gene is TRBD1 (6 bases). The V gene's germline CDR1 is SGHRS and CDR2 YFSETQ. V gave up 8 bases and J gave up 5 bases, with 17 bases separating them. The CDR3 extends over 13 amino acids. CDR3 in DNA: TGCGCCAGTACAAGAAGCAGGGGACACGAGCAGTACTTC. As protein: CASTRSRGHEQYF.

The chain couples TRBV6-4 to TRBJ2-1, with 11 positions matching TRBD2. V shed 4 bases and J 7 bases; nucleotides not matched to a gene: 6. The CDR3 is 15 residues long. CDR1 and CDR2 (germline): MRHNA, SNTAGT. As DNA, the CDR3 is TGTGCCAGCAGTGCCACTAGCGGGGGTTTAAATGAGCAGTTCTTC. This gives the protein CASSATSGGLNEQFF.

The sample holds a few counts of this clonotype. The rearrangement links TRBV5-1 to TRBJ2-3, with 12 nucleotides matching TRBD2. Germline values: CDR1 SGHRS, CDR2 YFSETQ. V dropped 4 bases and J dropped 2; count of bases not matched to a gene: 5. The CDR3 is 16 amino acids. The CDR3 bases are TGCGCCAGCAGCATAGGACTAGCGGGGCTCACAGATACGCAGTATTTT. Translation gives CASSIGLAGLTDTQYF.